This T cell receptor (beta chain) emerged from a study of OX40 agonist ivuxolimab in advanced cancers. Study at large: At 0.01 to 10 mg/kg, ivuxolimab was administered intravenously to patients every 2 weeks. Participants averaged approximately 65 years of age (range about 23 to 80) and were roughly 80% male. Study-level findings and limits: Which antigen the expanded peripheral T cells recognized is unknown. Clones of CD4+ and CD8+ blood T cells grew by week 6 at doses of 0.1 to 3.0 mg/kg.

This CDR3 region has 13 residues. V lost 3 bases, J lost 4 bases, and 9 bases lay in between. Germline assignment: CDR1 SGHTA and CDR2 FQGTGA. Points on this clone: What it binds is not known.

The assay was immunoSEQ multiplex PCR, and TCRdb's table has in-frame clones only and misses some. The table lists 45,000 to 60,000 clones, 79% of them singletons. The chain links TRBV7-3 to TRBJ1-1, with a possible D match to TRBD1 (6 bases). The material was CD4+ or CD8+ T cells sorted from blood, obtained in a trial of the OX40 agonist ivuxolimab. The sequence derives from an adult with an advanced solid tumor such as melanoma, head and neck, liver or kidney cancer. The CDR3 nucleotides read TGTGCCAGCAGCTTGAGGGGGGCCACTGAAGCTTTCTTT. It encodes CASSLRGATEAFF.